One and the same sample provided the 28 T cell receptor beta chains below, sequenced in a study of blood T cell repertoires in COVID-19. Libraries were prepared by immunoSEQ multiplex PCR; TCRdb keeps only in-frame clonotypes and omits some of them. The profile covers approximately 65,000 clones, with roughly 89% appearing a single time and approximately 5% taken by the ten largest. Input material: peripheral blood. These receptors came from a woman in her forties or fifties with active COVID-19.

The chain links TRBV30 to TRBJ2-3; TRBD2 agrees at 9 bases. The ends lost 1 base at V and 6 bases at J; junction bases unmatched: 8. The V gene's germline CDR1 is GTSNPN and CDR2 SVGIG (reference sequence). This CDR3 has 15 residues. The CDR3 sequence: CAWSGLAGSVDTQYF. CDR3 bases: TGTGCCTGGAGTGGTCTAGCGGGGTCAGTGGATACGCAGTATTTT. The complete variable domain, with remaining parts taken from reference TRBV30 and TRBJ2-3, reads SQTIHQWPATLVQPVGSPLSLECTVEGTSNPNLYWYRQAAGRGLQLLFYSVGIGQISSEVPQNLSASRPQDRQFILSSKKLLLSDSGFYLCAWSGLAGSVDTQYFGPGTRLTVL.

CDR3 in DNA: TGTGCCTGGAGTGTTCTGGGGGGAGATAGTCAGCCCCAGCATTTT. This codes for CAWSVLGGDSQPQHF. The genes are TRBV30 and TRBJ1-5, with D maybe TRBD1 (5 bases). Germline CDR1 is GTSNPN and CDR2 is SVGIG (reference sequence). The germline V and J ends were trimmed by 0 bases and 6 bases, with 15 bases remaining between them. CDR3 length equals 15 residues.

V and J are TRBV30 and TRBJ1-4, with D unresolved. V dropped 2 bases and J dropped 8 bases, with 18 bases sitting between them. This CDR3 has 15 residues. CDR1 and CDR2 (germline): GTSNPN, SVGIG (reference sequence). The CDR3 sequence: CAWSSPAGEWEKLFF. DNA of the CDR3: TGTGCCTGGAGTTCCCCTGCCGGGGAATGGGAAAAACTGTTTTTT. Supplemented by reference TRBV30 and TRBJ1-4, the full variable domain reads SQTIHQWPATLVQPVGSPLSLECTVEGTSNPNLYWYRQAAGRGLQLLFYSVGIGQISSEVPQNLSASRPQDRQFILSSKKLLLSDSGFYLCAWSSPAGEWEKLFFGSGTQLSVL.

J is TRBJ2-6 and V is TRBV18; the match to TRBD1 covers 10 bases. Unmatched junction bases numbered 2, after V lost 0 bases and J lost 0 bases. The V gene's germline CDR1 is KGHSH and CDR2 LQKENI. This CDR3 region has 18 residues. CDR3 in DNA: TGTGCCAGCTCACCACCGGACAGGGGGATCTCTGGGGCCAACGTCCTGACTTTC. Amino acid sequence: CASSPPDRGISGANVLTF.

This clone has only one observation. V gene TRBV5-1 combines with J gene TRBJ2-3, with TRBD2 identical over 13 bases. Germline assignment: CDR1 SGHRS and CDR2 YFSETQ. V was pared by 4 bases and J by 2 bases, with 7 bases of the junction left unmatched. This CDR3 comprises 17 residues. The chain's CDR3 is CASSLGTSGTNTDTQYF. In nucleotides, the CDR3 is TGCGCCAGCAGCCTGGGGACTAGCGGGACCAACACAGATACGCAGTATTTT.

V and J are TRBV5-1 and TRBJ1-4, with D maybe TRBD1 (6 bases). V lost 2 bases to trimming and J lost 6 bases, with 14 bases between them. The length of the CDR3 is 15 residues. CDR1 and CDR2 from the germline V gene are SGHRS and YFSETQ. Here the CDR3 DNA reads TGCGCCAGCAGCTTACAGGGTATCGGTGATGAAAAACTGTTTTTT. Translation: CASSLQGIGDEKLFF.

The J gene is TRBJ2-2, the V gene TRBV7-2; D is perhaps TRBD1 (6 bases). The CDR3 is 12 residues long. Germline V gene data show CDR1 as SGHTA and CDR2 as FQGNSA. V was trimmed by 5 bases and J by 7 bases, leaving 8 bases between them. Written as DNA, the CDR3 is TGTGCCAGCAGCCGAGGGGGCGGGGAGCTGTTTTTT. Its translation: CASSRGGGELFF.

This clone appeared once. This chain joins TRBV12-3 or TRBV12-4 and TRBJ1-5, with 8 positions matching TRBD1. This CDR3 comprises 13 residues. With 6 bases clipped from V and 5 bases from J, the junction kept 3 bases outside the gene matches. The CDR3 DNA sequence: TGTGCCAGCAGGGGACAGGACGATCAGCCCCAGCATTTT. It specifies CASRGQDDQPQHF.

The rearrangement uses TRBV6-5 and TRBJ2-7; possibly TRBD2 for D (6 bases). The CDR3 has 14 residues. The germline gives CDR1 MNHEY, CDR2 SVGAGI. V was trimmed by 5 bases and J by 2 bases, leaving 13 bases between them. In DNA, the CDR3 is TGTGCCAGCAGTAACGGAGGGACGACCTACGAGCAGTACTTC. As protein: CASSNGGTTYEQYF.

This sequence joins TRBV9 and TRBJ2-3; D gene unclear. CDR1 and CDR2 (germline): SGDLS, YYNGEE. Trimming stripped 1 base from V and 4 bases from J, with 4 bases between. CDR3 size: 12 residues. CDR3 region: CASSVHSDTQYF. The CDR3 DNA follows: TGTGCCAGCAGCGTACATTCAGATACGCAGTATTTT. The full variable domain, with the rest looked up from reference TRBV9 and TRBJ2-3, is DSGVTQTPKHLITATGQRVTLRCSPRSGDLSVYWYQQSLDQGLQFLIQYYNGEERAKGNILERFSAQQFPDLHSELNLSSLELGDSALYFCASSVHSDTQYFGPGTRLTVL.

CDR3 coding DNA: TGTGCCTGGAGTGTTACGGTGGGGCCGTACTTC. This translates into CAWSVTVGPYF. The chain links TRBV30 to TRBJ2-5, with TRBD1 as a possible D gene (5 bases). The CDR3 spans 11 residues. CDR1 and CDR2 (germline): GTSNPN, SVGIG (reference sequence). V lost 0 bases, J lost 13 bases, and 12 bases lay in between.

The chain combines TRBV5-1 with TRBJ1-6, with 8 bases lining up with TRBD1. The CDR3 has 13 amino acids. Germline CDR1 reads SGHRS; CDR2 reads YFSETQ. With 6 bases clipped from V and 8 bases from J, the junction kept 4 bases outside the gene matches. CDR3 sequence: CASTQGADSPLHF. In DNA, the CDR3 is TGCGCCAGCACCCAGGGGGCTGATTCACCCCTCCACTTT.

The V gene is TRBV7-2, the J gene TRBJ2-7; 8 bases fit TRBD1. V was clipped by 5 bases and J by 1 base; unmatched bases: 1. The germline CDR1 and CDR2 sequences are SGHTA and FQGNSA. The CDR3 loop spans 13 amino acids. CDR3: CASSRQGSYEQYF. CDR3 bases: TGTGCCAGCAGCCGACAGGGGTCCTACGAGCAGTACTTC.

This chain joins TRBV29-1 and TRBJ1-2; D perhaps matches TRBD1 (5 bases). This CDR3 has 15 amino acids. The V end was cut by 3 bases, the J end by 4 bases, with 18 bases between. Germline V gene data show CDR1 as SQVTM and CDR2 as ANQGSEA. The CDR3 here is CSVEGGVAGSYGYTF. The CDR3 nucleotides read TGCAGCGTTGAGGGGGGGGTGGCGGGGAGCTATGGCTACACCTTC. The complete variable domain, with remaining parts taken from reference TRBV29-1 and TRBJ1-2, reads SAVISQKPSRDICQRGTSLTIQCQVDSQVTMMFWYRQQPGQSLTLIATANQGSEATYESGFVIDKFPISRPNLTFSTLTVSNMSPEDSSIYLCSVEGGVAGSYGYTFGSGTRLTVV.

This clone has only a few counts. The chain recombines TRBV6-5 with TRBJ1-6, with 9 nucleotides matching TRBD1. Germline values: CDR1 MNHEY, CDR2 SVGAGI. J was trimmed by 7 bases and V by 6 bases; bases with no gene match: 4. This CDR3 has 14 residues. CDR3: CASRGTGRNSPLHF. In DNA, the CDR3 is TGTGCCAGCAGGGGGACAGGGAGGAATTCACCCCTCCACTTT.

This chain joins TRBV5-1 and TRBJ2-6; possible D gene TRBD2, 6 bases. This CDR3 is 21 amino acids long. Germline CDR1 and CDR2: SGHRS and YFSETQ. The ends were cut back, 3 bases at V and 0 bases at J, with 25 bases in the middle. The CDR3 sequence is CASSSPHGSIRQSSGANVLTF. The CDR3 region has the DNA TGCGCCAGCAGCTCGCCCCACGGGAGCATAAGACAAAGCTCTGGGGCCAACGTCCTGACTTTC.

This clone was recorded once. The chain has TRBV18 and TRBJ2-6; 8 positions agree with TRBD1. Trimming at V came to 3 bases and at J to 0 bases, leaving 7 bases not matched to a gene. The length of the CDR3 is 18 residues. CDR1 is KGHSH, CDR2 LQKENI, per germline. CDR3 amino acids: CASSPWGQDSSGANVLTF. The CDR3 DNA reads TGTGCCAGCTCACCCTGGGGACAGGACAGCTCTGGGGCCAACGTCCTGACTTTC.

The genes are TRBV12-3 or TRBV12-4 and TRBJ2-3; 7 bases line up with TRBD2. The CDR3 extends over 13 amino acids. V was clipped by 5 bases and J by 8 bases; unmatched bases: 7. In DNA, the CDR3 is TGTGCCAGCAGTCCCGCGAGGGAGGGTACGCAGTATTTT. Its protein is CASSPAREGTQYF.

J is TRBJ1-5 and V is TRBV2; TRBD1 matches 8 bases. CDR1 and CDR2 (germline): SNHLY, FYNNEI. V trimming: 0 bases; J trimming: 6 bases; junction bases outside the gene matches: 4. This CDR3 contains 15 residues. CDR3 loop: CASSEATGGIQPQHF. In DNA, the CDR3 is TGTGCCAGCAGTGAAGCAACAGGGGGAATTCAGCCCCAGCATTTT.

This clone was seen once. The chain's CDR3 is CASSRQGSGDTQYF. CDR3 coding DNA: TGTGCCAGCAGTCGACAGGGGTCGGGAGATACGCAGTATTTT. This chain connects TRBV13 to TRBJ2-3; TRBD1 matches at 8 bases. V dropped 6 bases and J dropped 5; count of bases not matched to a gene: 7. This CDR3 is built from 14 residues. From germline, CDR1 is PRHDT and CDR2 FYEKMQ (reference sequence).

The rearrangement links TRBV6-4 to TRBJ1-2, with 8 positions matching TRBD1. With V trimmed by 4 bases and J by 8 bases, 21 bases remained unmatched. The CDR3 extends over 18 amino acids. Per the germline V gene, CDR1 is MRHNA and CDR2 is SNTAGT. The CDR3 nucleotides are TGTGCCAGCAGTGTTGGAGGGCGCTCTACAGGGGGGGACGGGGGCTACACCTTC. Its protein is CASSVGGRSTGGDGGYTF.

This chain joins TRBV28 and TRBJ2-7, with TRBD2 identical over 12 bases. The CDR3 is made up of 14 amino acids. The germline CDR1 and CDR2 sequences are MDHEN and SYDVKM. Trimming cost V 6 bases and J 1 base; bases outside gene matches: 1. This CDR3 is CASSGTSGSYEQYF. CDR3 in DNA: TGTGCCAGCAGCGGGACTAGCGGGTCCTACGAGCAGTACTTC.

This clone qualifies as medium-sized. The rearrangement uses TRBV19 and TRBJ2-7; D is unresolved. V lost 5 bases and J lost 3, with 5 bases in between. CDR3 length equals 11 residues. Germline V lookup: CDR1 LNHDA, CDR2 SQIVND (reference sequence). The CDR3 protein is CASSSRYEQYF. CDR3 nucleotides: TGTGCCAGTAGTTCTCGCTACGAGCAGTACTTC.

V usage is TRBV6-5 and J usage is TRBJ2-7, with TRBD2 matching over 9 bases. The V gene's germline CDR1 is MNHEY and CDR2 SVGAGI. Trimming removed 3 bases from V and 3 bases from J; junction bases left unmatched: 6. The CDR3 length is 15 residues. In DNA, the CDR3 is TGTGCCAGCAGTTATTCGGGACTAGCTCTCTACGAGCAGTACTTC. Its protein product is CASSYSGLALYEQYF.

V and J are TRBV30 and TRBJ2-1; 7 bases are shared with TRBD1. The CDR3 is 15 residues long. CDR1 GTSNPN and CDR2 SVGIG come from the germline V gene (reference sequence). The ends lost 2 bases at V and 4 bases at J; junction bases unmatched: 8. CDR3 in DNA: TGTGCCTGGAGTCCTCCCGGGACAGATTACAATGAGCAGTTCTTC. The encoded protein is CAWSPPGTDYNEQFF. The full variable domain, completed using reference TRBV30 and TRBJ2-1, is SQTIHQWPATLVQPVGSPLSLECTVEGTSNPNLYWYRQAAGRGLQLLFYSVGIGQISSEVPQNLSASRPQDRQFILSSKKLLLSDSGFYLCAWSPPGTDYNEQFFGPGTRLTVL.

The gene calls are TRBV9 and TRBJ2-2, with 8 bases matching TRBD2. V was pared by 3 bases and J by 5 bases, with 6 bases of the junction left unmatched. This CDR3 comprises 15 residues. Germline V gene data show CDR1 as SGDLS and CDR2 as YYNGEE. For the CDR3, the DNA is TGTGCCAGCAGCGCGGGAGGGGCGCGGACCGGGGAGCTGTTTTTT. Protein: CASSAGGARTGELFF.

The chain has TRBV11-3 and TRBJ1-1; D might be TRBD1 (5 bases). V lost 5 bases and J 3 bases, leaving 19 bases between the germline ends. This CDR3 is 16 amino acids long. Looked up from germline, CDR1 is SGHNT and CDR2 is YENEEA. Written as DNA, the CDR3 is TGTGCCAGCAGCCTCAGCCGGCAGGGAGGGGACACTGAAGCTTTCTTT. Protein product: CASSLSRQGGDTEAFF. Full variable domain (rest looked up from reference TRBV11-3 and TRBJ1-1): EAGVVQSPRYKIIEKKQPVAFWCNPISGHNTLYWYLQNLGQGPELLIRYENEEAVDDSQLPKDRFSAERLKGVDSTLKIQPAELGDSAVYLCASSLSRQGGDTEAFFGQGTRLTVV.

The rearrangement links TRBV11-1 to TRBJ1-4, with TRBD1 matching 7 bases. The V and J ends lost 4 bases and 5 bases, in that order; junction bases with no gene match: 7. The CDR3 length is 15 residues. Germline assignment: CDR1 SGHAT and CDR2 FQDESV (reference sequence). In DNA, the CDR3 is TGTGCCAGCAGCTCGAGACAGGGCCGAAATGAAAAACTGTTTTTT. This gives the protein CASSSRQGRNEKLFF.